The present entry profiles one TCR beta chain with its context. Its antigen is as yet unknown. Sequencing was performed with immunoSEQ multiplex PCR; in TCRdb, only in-frame clones are kept and a portion is missing. This sample has about 100,000 clones, with 65% to 85% found just once. These data come from a study of glioma-infiltrating T cells after dendritic cell vaccination. Study findings and constraints: Few patients contributed both blood and tumor specimens.

CDR3 size: 15 residues. The V gene's germline CDR1 is SNHLY and CDR2 FYNNEI. V gave up 5 bases and J gave up 4 bases; unmatched junction bases: 5. Stated time point: after dendritic cell vaccination, including at tumor progression/relapse. Patients had residual fresh-frozen tumor tissue and more than two years of survival data. The material sequenced was blood, taken after dendritic cell vaccination. This TCR was sampled from a human donor with glioblastoma. The chain is built from TRBV2 and TRBJ2-2, with 9 positions matching TRBD1. Here the CDR3 reads CASSRETGGTGELFF. CDR3 bases: TGTGCCAGCAGTAGGGAGACAGGGGGCACCGGGGAGCTGTTTTTT. Variable domain in full (rest from reference TRBV2 and TRBJ2-2): EPEVTQTPSHQVTQMGQEVILRCVPISNHLYFYWYRQILGQKVEFLVSFYNNEISEKSEIFDDQFSVERPDGSNFTLKIRSTKLEDSAMYFCASSRETGGTGELFFGEGSRLTVL.